The rows below give T cell receptor beta chains drawn from one sample of a study of blood T cell repertoires in COVID-19. Clones were read by immunoSEQ multiplex PCR, and TCRdb kept only the in-frame ones, dropping some. Among fewer than 200,000 clones listed, roughly 90% were seen once. Sequencing was performed on peripheral blood. Receptor source: an older woman who had recovered from COVID-19. Both conserved end residues are part of each CDR3. Rows give clone size only sometimes, using once, few, many, or a class for an expanded clone.

>TRBJ2-2|NA|TRBV19
CASRDRPGLNTGELFF
>TRBJ2-1|NA|TRBV6-1
CASSALGQKVQNEQFF
>TRBJ2-5|NA|TRBV3-1/TRBV3-2
CASSQGASGETQYF
>TRBJ2-1|once|TRBV28
CASSFSGGPTSEQFF
>TRBJ1-2|NA|TRBV11-1
CASSTGTAYGYTF
>TRBJ1-5|NA|TRBV5-1
CASSLSPDQPQHF
>TRBJ1-2|NA|TRBV13
CASSYQDRDGNGYTF
>TRBJ2-3|NA|TRBV24-1
CATTTGFPDTQYF
>TRBJ1-1|once|TRBV4-2
CASSQEHSGTEAFF
>TRBJ2-2|NA|TRBV5-1
CASSEQGGGELFF